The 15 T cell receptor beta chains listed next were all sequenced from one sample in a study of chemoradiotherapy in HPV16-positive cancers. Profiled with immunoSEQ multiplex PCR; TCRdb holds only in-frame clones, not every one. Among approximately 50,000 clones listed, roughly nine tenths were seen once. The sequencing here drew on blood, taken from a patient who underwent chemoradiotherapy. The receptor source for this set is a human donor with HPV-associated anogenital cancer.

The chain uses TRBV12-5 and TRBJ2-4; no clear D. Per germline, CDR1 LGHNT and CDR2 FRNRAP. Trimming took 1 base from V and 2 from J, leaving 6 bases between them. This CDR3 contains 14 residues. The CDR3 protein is CASGLAETKNIQYF. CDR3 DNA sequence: TGTGCTAGTGGTTTGGCGGAGACCAAAAACATTCAGTACTTC.

The CDR3 sequence: CASSYSRRSTDTQYF. CDR3 nucleotides: TGTGCCAGCAGTTACTCGAGACGAAGCACAGATACGCAGTATTTT. The chain uses TRBV6-5 and TRBJ2-3; D is unresolved. The CDR3 covers 15 residues. CDR1 and CDR2 from the germline V gene are MNHEY and SVGAGI. V was pared by 0 bases and J by 0 bases, with 7 bases between.

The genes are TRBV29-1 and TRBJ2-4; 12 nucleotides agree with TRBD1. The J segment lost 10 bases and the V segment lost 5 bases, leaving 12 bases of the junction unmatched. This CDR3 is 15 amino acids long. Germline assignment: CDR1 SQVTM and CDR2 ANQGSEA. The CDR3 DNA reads TGCAGCGTTCCGACCGGGACAGGGGGCCTGGGGATTCAGTACTTC. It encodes CSVPTGTGGLGIQYF.

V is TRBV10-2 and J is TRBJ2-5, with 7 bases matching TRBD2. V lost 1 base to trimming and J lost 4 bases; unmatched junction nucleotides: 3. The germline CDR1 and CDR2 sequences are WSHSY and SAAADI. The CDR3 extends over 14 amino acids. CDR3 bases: TGCGCCAGCAGTGAGTGGGGGGGAATAGAGACCCAGTACTTC. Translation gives CASSEWGGIETQYF.

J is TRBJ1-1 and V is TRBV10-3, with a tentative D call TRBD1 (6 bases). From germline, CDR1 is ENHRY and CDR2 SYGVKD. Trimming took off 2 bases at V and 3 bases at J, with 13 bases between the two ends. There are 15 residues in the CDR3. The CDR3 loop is CAISEAGAGDTEAFF. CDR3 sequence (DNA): TGTGCCATCAGTGAGGCGGGGGCGGGGGACACTGAAGCTTTCTTT.

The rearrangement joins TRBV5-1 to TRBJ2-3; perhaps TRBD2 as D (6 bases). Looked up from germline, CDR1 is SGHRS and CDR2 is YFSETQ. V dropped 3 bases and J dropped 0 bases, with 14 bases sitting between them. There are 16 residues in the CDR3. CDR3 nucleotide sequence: TGCGCCAGCAGCTCAATCCAGCGGGCCAGCACAGATACGCAGTATTTT. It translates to CASSSIQRASTDTQYF.

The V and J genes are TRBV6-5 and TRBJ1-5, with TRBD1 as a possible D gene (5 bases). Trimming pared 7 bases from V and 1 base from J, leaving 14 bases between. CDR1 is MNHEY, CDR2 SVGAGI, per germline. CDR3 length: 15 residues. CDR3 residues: CASTPAGTSNQPQHF. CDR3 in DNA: TGTGCCAGCACCCCTGCAGGGACCAGCAATCAGCCCCAGCATTTT.

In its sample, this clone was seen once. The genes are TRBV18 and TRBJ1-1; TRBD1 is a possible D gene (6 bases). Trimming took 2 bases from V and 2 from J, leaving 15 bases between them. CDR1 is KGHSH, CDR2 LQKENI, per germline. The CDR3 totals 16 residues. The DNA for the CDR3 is TGTGCCAGCTCACCAGAGGTGGGGGCAGGTAACACTGAAGCTTTCTTT. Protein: CASSPEVGAGNTEAFF.

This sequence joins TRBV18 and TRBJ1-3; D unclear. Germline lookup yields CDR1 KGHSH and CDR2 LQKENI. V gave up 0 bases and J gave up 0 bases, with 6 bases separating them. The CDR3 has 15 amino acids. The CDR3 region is CASSPPSYSGNTIYF. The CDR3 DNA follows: TGTGCCAGCTCACCACCCAGTTACTCTGGAAACACCATATATTTT.

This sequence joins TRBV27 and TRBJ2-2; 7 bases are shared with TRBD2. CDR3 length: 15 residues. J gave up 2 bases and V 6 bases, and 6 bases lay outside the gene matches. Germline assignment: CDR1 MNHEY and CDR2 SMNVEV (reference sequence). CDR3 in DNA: TGTGCCAGCAGCCTTCTAGCGGAAAACACCGGGGAGCTGTTTTTT. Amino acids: CASSLLAENTGELFF.

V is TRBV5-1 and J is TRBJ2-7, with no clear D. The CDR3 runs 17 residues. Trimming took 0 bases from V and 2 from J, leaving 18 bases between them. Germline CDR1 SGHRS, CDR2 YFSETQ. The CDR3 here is CASSLESGTHRAYEQYF. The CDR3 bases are TGCGCCAGCAGCTTGGAGTCAGGTACCCACCGAGCCTACGAGCAGTACTTC. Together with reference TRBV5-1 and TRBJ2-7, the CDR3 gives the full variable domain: KAGVTQTPRYLIKTRGQQVTLSCSPISGHRSVSWYQQTPGQGLQFLFEYFSETQRNKGNFPGRFSGRQFSNSRSEMNVSTLELGDSALYLCASSLESGTHRAYEQYFGPGTRLTVT.

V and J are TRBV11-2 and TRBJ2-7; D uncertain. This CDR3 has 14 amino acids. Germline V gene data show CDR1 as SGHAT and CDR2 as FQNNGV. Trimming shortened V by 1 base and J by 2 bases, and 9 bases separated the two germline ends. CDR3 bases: TGTGCCAGCAGCTTAGGGCAGGCCACCTACGAGCAGTACTTC. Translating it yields CASSLGQATYEQYF.

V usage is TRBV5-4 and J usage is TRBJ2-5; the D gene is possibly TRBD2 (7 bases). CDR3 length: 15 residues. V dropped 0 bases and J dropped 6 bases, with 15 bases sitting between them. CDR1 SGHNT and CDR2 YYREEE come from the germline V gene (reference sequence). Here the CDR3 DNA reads TGTGCCAGCAGCTTGGTTGACGGGGGGCCCCAGACCCAGTACTTC. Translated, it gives CASSLVDGGPQTQYF.

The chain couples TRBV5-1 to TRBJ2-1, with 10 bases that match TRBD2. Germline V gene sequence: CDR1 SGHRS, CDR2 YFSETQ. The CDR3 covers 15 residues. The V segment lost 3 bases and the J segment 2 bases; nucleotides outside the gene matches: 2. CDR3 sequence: CASSWSGGAYNEQFF. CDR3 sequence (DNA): TGCGCCAGCAGCTGGAGCGGGGGGGCCTACAATGAGCAGTTCTTC.

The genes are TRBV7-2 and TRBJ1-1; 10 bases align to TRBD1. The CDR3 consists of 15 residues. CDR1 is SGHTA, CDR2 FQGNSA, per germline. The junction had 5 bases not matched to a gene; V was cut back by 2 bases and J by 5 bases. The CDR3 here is CASSLYWTGGTEAFF. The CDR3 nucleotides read TGTGCCAGCAGCTTATACTGGACAGGGGGGACTGAAGCTTTCTTT.